A selection of T cell receptor beta chains follows, all from one sample in a study of shared clonotypes between healthy human individuals. Data came from immunoSEQ multiplex PCR; TCRdb stores just in-frame clones and leaves some out. Of some 690,000 clones in the sample, about 90% were seen once. Input material: memory CD8+ T cells from PBMCs. These receptors all stem from a man in his late teens or twenties in good health. Some clones in this sample may be carry-over from other donors' samples. Each CDR3 is given with its conserved first and last residue. D genes are given only for firm matches. Clone size is shown for a subset of rows, as once, few, many or a class of expanded clone.

CDR3 protein: CASSPEGAQVTEAFF; CDR3 DNA: TGTGCCAGCAGCCCGGAGGGGGCGCAGGTCACTGAAGCTTTCTTT; clone size: -; J gene: TRBJ1-1; V gene: TRBV9; D gene: TRBD1
CDR3 protein: CASSEDLYEQYF; CDR3 DNA: TGTGCCAGCAGTGAGGACCTCTACGAGCAGTACTTC; clone size: -; J gene: TRBJ2-7; V gene: TRBV25-1; D gene: -
CDR3 protein: CAISGVLGDRGYEQYF; CDR3 DNA: TGTGCCATCAGTGGCGTTTTGGGGGACAGGGGCTACGAGCAGTACTTC; clone size: -; J gene: TRBJ2-7; V gene: TRBV10-3; D gene: TRBD1
CDR3 protein: CASSPHRGQTYEQYF; CDR3 DNA: TGTGCCAGCAGTCCACACAGGGGGCAGACCTACGAGCAGTACTTC; clone size: -; J gene: TRBJ2-7; V gene: TRBV27; D gene: TRBD1
CDR3 protein: CASTQAQNYGYTF; CDR3 DNA: TGTGCCAGCACCCAAGCGCAGAACTATGGCTACACCTTC; clone size: -; J gene: TRBJ1-2; V gene: TRBV11-2; D gene: -
CDR3 protein: CASSYGVSSYNEQFF; CDR3 DNA: TGTGCCAGCAGCTACGGGGTAAGCTCCTACAATGAGCAGTTCTTC; clone size: -; J gene: TRBJ2-1; V gene: TRBV13; D gene: -
CDR3 protein: CASSLPSASTYNEQFF; CDR3 DNA: TGTGCCAGCAGCTTGCCTAGCGCATCGACTTACAATGAGCAGTTCTTC; clone size: once; J gene: TRBJ2-1; V gene: TRBV5-4; D gene: -
CDR3 protein: CSVGDSSSYNEQFF; CDR3 DNA: TGCAGCGTTGGGGACTCAAGCTCCTACAATGAGCAGTTCTTC; clone size: once; J gene: TRBJ2-1; V gene: TRBV29-1; D gene: -
CDR3 protein: CASSVDGGVETQYF; CDR3 DNA: TGTGCCAGCAGCGTAGATGGGGGAGTAGAGACCCAGTACTTC; clone size: -; J gene: TRBJ2-5; V gene: TRBV9; D gene: -
CDR3 protein: CASSLTPGPNGETQYF; CDR3 DNA: TGCGCCAGCAGCTTAACTCCGGGGCCCAACGGGGAGACCCAGTACTTC; clone size: -; J gene: TRBJ2-5; V gene: TRBV5-1; D gene: -
CDR3 protein: CASSATIRAPMENTEAFF; CDR3 DNA: TGCGCCAGCAGTGCGACCATTAGGGCCCCTATGGAGAACACTGAAGCTTTCTTT; clone size: few; J gene: TRBJ1-1; V gene: TRBV4-1; D gene: -
CDR3 protein: CASSTPESGTSGTDTQYF; CDR3 DNA: TGCGCCAGCAGCACCCCAGAATCGGGTACTAGCGGAACAGATACGCAGTATTTT; clone size: once; J gene: TRBJ2-3; V gene: TRBV5-1; D gene: TRBD2
CDR3 protein: CASSLSGYEQFF; CDR3 DNA: TGTGCCAGCAGTTTATCGGGATATGAGCAGTTCTTC; clone size: -; J gene: TRBJ2-1; V gene: TRBV27; D gene: -
CDR3 protein: CASSRTAGELFF; CDR3 DNA: TGCGCCAGCAGCCGGACCGCTGGGGAACTGTTTTTT; clone size: -; J gene: TRBJ1-4; V gene: TRBV5-1; D gene: -
CDR3 protein: CASSDYPGPSLYGYTF; CDR3 DNA: TGTGCCAGCAGTGACTACCCGGGACCGAGTCTCTATGGCTACACCTTC; clone size: -; J gene: TRBJ1-2; V gene: TRBV6-1; D gene: -
CDR3 protein: CTSSQSSRTGVVETQYF; CDR3 DNA: TGCACCAGCAGCCAGTCATCAAGGACAGGGGTTGTGGAGACCCAGTACTTC; clone size: -; J gene: TRBJ2-5; V gene: TRBV4-3; D gene: TRBD1
CDR3 protein: CASSLMGSGVWLFF; CDR3 DNA: TGTGCCAGCAGCTTGATGGGTTCGGGCGTTTGGCTGTTTTTT; clone size: -; J gene: TRBJ2-2; V gene: TRBV5-4; D gene: -
CDR3 protein: CASSLGPDGNYGYTF; CDR3 DNA: TGCGCCAGCAGCCTGGGCCCGGACGGCAACTATGGCTACACCTTC; clone size: -; J gene: TRBJ1-2; V gene: TRBV5-1; D gene: -
CDR3 protein: CASSFASGAGEQFF; CDR3 DNA: TGTGCCAGCAGTTTTGCTAGCGGGGCGGGAGAGCAGTTCTTC; clone size: -; J gene: TRBJ2-1; V gene: TRBV27; D gene: TRBD2
CDR3 protein: CASSRPGIADEKLFF; CDR3 DNA: TGTGCCAGCAGCCGTCCGGGAATCGCTGATGAAAAACTGTTTTTT; clone size: -; J gene: TRBJ1-4; V gene: TRBV7-9; D gene: -
CDR3 protein: CASSGYRGPYEQYF; CDR3 DNA: TGTGCCAGCAGCGGATATAGGGGGCCCTACGAGCAGTACTTC; clone size: -; J gene: TRBJ2-7; V gene: TRBV6-1; D gene: TRBD1
CDR3 protein: CASQSGANEKLFF; CDR3 DNA: TGTGCCAGCCAATCGGGTGCTAATGAAAAACTGTTTTTT; clone size: -; J gene: TRBJ1-4; V gene: TRBV28; D gene: -
CDR3 protein: CASSPGGPTEAFF; CDR3 DNA: TGTGCCAGCAGTCCAGGGGGACCCACTGAAGCTTTCTTT; clone size: -; J gene: TRBJ1-1; V gene: TRBV6-6; D gene: TRBD1
CDR3 protein: CASRETGGPEWVYGYTF; CDR3 DNA: TGTGCCAGCAGGGAAACAGGGGGCCCCGAATGGGTCTATGGCTACACCTTC; clone size: -; J gene: TRBJ1-2; V gene: TRBV27; D gene: TRBD1
CDR3 protein: CATSESGAGETQYF; CDR3 DNA: TGTGCCACCAGCGAGTCGGGAGCGGGAGAGACCCAGTACTTC; clone size: once; J gene: TRBJ2-5; V gene: TRBV15; D gene: -
CDR3 protein: CATSREARLETQYF; CDR3 DNA: TGTGCCACCAGCAGAGAAGCGCGCTTGGAGACCCAGTACTTC; clone size: -; J gene: TRBJ2-5; V gene: TRBV15; D gene: -
CDR3 protein: CASSLMTGMNTEAFF; CDR3 DNA: TGCGCCAGCAGTCTAATGACAGGCATGAACACTGAAGCTTTCTTT; clone size: -; J gene: TRBJ1-1; V gene: TRBV5-1; D gene: -
CDR3 protein: CASSLGFLRIREREQYF; CDR3 DNA: TGCGCCAGCAGCTTGGGATTCCTACGGATACGGGAACGCGAGCAGTACTTC; clone size: -; J gene: TRBJ2-7; V gene: TRBV5-1; D gene: -
CDR3 protein: CSVPSGRNEQFF; CDR3 DNA: TGCAGCGTCCCTAGCGGGAGAAATGAGCAGTTCTTC; clone size: -; J gene: TRBJ2-1; V gene: TRBV29-1; D gene: TRBD2
CDR3 protein: CASSFRGPGSNQPQHF; CDR3 DNA: TGTGCCAGCAGTTTCCGGGGGCCGGGTAGCAATCAGCCCCAGCATTTT; clone size: -; J gene: TRBJ1-5; V gene: TRBV27; D gene: -
CDR3 protein: CASSRSRKGGGTEAFF; CDR3 DNA: TGTGCCAGCAGCCGCAGCAGAAAGGGTGGCGGCACTGAAGCTTTCTTT; clone size: -; J gene: TRBJ1-1; V gene: TRBV11-1; D gene: -
CDR3 protein: CASSISGSLGNEQFF; CDR3 DNA: TGTGCCAGTAGTATAAGCGGGAGCCTCGGCAATGAGCAGTTCTTC; clone size: -; J gene: TRBJ2-1; V gene: TRBV19; D gene: TRBD2
CDR3 protein: CASSDFVNQPQHF; CDR3 DNA: TGCGCCAGCAGTGATTTTGTCAATCAGCCCCAGCATTTT; clone size: -; J gene: TRBJ1-5; V gene: TRBV10-2; D gene: -
CDR3 protein: CASSWQGRGDNSPLHF; CDR3 DNA: TGTGCCAGCAGTTGGCAAGGGCGGGGGGATAATTCACCCCTCCACTTT; clone size: -; J gene: TRBJ1-6; V gene: TRBV27; D gene: -
CDR3 protein: CASSLDLRHLPTYGYTF; CDR3 DNA: TGTGCCAGCAGCTTAGATCTGAGACACCTTCCCACGTATGGCTACACCTTC; clone size: -; J gene: TRBJ1-2; V gene: TRBV7-2; D gene: -
CDR3 protein: CASSSTTSGWEQFF; CDR3 DNA: TGTGCCAGCAGTTCGACTACTAGCGGTTGGGAGCAGTTCTTC; clone size: once; J gene: TRBJ2-1; V gene: TRBV27; D gene: TRBD2
CDR3 protein: CSVEAWRQVGDEQFF; CDR3 DNA: TGCAGCGTTGAAGCTTGGAGGCAGGTAGGGGATGAGCAGTTCTTC; clone size: -; J gene: TRBJ2-1; V gene: TRBV29-1; D gene: -
CDR3 protein: CASSRWRGEQFF; CDR3 DNA: TGTGCCAGCAGCCGTTGGAGGGGGGAGCAGTTCTTC; clone size: -; J gene: TRBJ2-1; V gene: TRBV4-2; D gene: -
CDR3 protein: CASSMPSTATDTQYF; CDR3 DNA: TGTGCCAGTAGTATGCCATCGACAGCCACAGATACGCAGTATTTT; clone size: -; J gene: TRBJ2-3; V gene: TRBV19; D gene: -
CDR3 protein: CASSLGRITEAFF; CDR3 DNA: TGTGCCAGCAGCTTAGGAAGGATCACTGAAGCTTTCTTT; clone size: -; J gene: TRBJ1-1; V gene: TRBV7-8; D gene: -
CDR3 protein: CASLDRAYEQYF; CDR3 DNA: TGTGCCAGCCTAGACAGGGCGTACGAGCAGTACTTC; clone size: -; J gene: TRBJ2-7; V gene: TRBV28; D gene: TRBD1
CDR3 protein: CASSEELVGLSNEQFF; CDR3 DNA: TGTGCCAGCAGTGAAGAATTGGTAGGACTATCCAATGAGCAGTTCTTC; clone size: -; J gene: TRBJ2-1; V gene: TRBV2; D gene: -
CDR3 protein: CASSVYRGLNTGELFF; CDR3 DNA: TGTGCCAGCAGCGTCTACAGGGGCCTAAACACCGGGGAGCTGTTTTTT; clone size: -; J gene: TRBJ2-2; V gene: TRBV11-2; D gene: TRBD1
CDR3 protein: CASSLGSSADTQYF; CDR3 DNA: TGTGCCAGCAGTTTAGGGAGTTCCGCAGATACGCAGTATTTT; clone size: -; J gene: TRBJ2-3; V gene: TRBV28; D gene: -
CDR3 protein: CASSETLTLDGTDTQYF; CDR3 DNA: TGTGCCAGCAGCGAGACCCTGACCCTAGATGGGACAGATACGCAGTATTTT; clone size: -; J gene: TRBJ2-3; V gene: TRBV9; D gene: -
CDR3 protein: CASSLMSSGSTGELFF; CDR3 DNA: TGCGCCAGCAGCTTGATGTCTAGCGGGAGTACCGGGGAGCTGTTTTTT; clone size: -; J gene: TRBJ2-2; V gene: TRBV5-1; D gene: TRBD2
CDR3 protein: CASSQESSHLAYEQYF; CDR3 DNA: TGTGCCAGCAGCCAAGAAAGTAGCCACCTGGCCTACGAGCAGTACTTC; clone size: once; J gene: TRBJ2-7; V gene: TRBV28; D gene: -
CDR3 protein: CASSLSGRGSDTQYF; CDR3 DNA: TGTGCCAGCAGCTTGAGCGGGAGGGGGTCAGATACGCAGTATTTT; clone size: -; J gene: TRBJ2-3; V gene: TRBV6-1; D gene: TRBD2
CDR3 protein: CASSQDGGGSYEQYF; CDR3 DNA: TGCGCCAGCAGCCAAGATGGGGGAGGATCCTACGAGCAGTACTTC; clone size: -; J gene: TRBJ2-7; V gene: TRBV4-1; D gene: -
CDR3 protein: CASSFSLSEAFF; CDR3 DNA: TGTGCCAGCAGCTTTTCACTCTCTGAAGCTTTCTTT; clone size: few; J gene: TRBJ1-1; V gene: TRBV7-9; D gene: -
CDR3 protein: CASSLGVPSGQPQHF; CDR3 DNA: TGTGCCAGCAGCTTGGGAGTCCCTAGTGGGCAGCCCCAGCATTTT; clone size: once; J gene: TRBJ1-5; V gene: TRBV13; D gene: -
CDR3 protein: CASSILAGETQYF; CDR3 DNA: TGTGCCAGCAGCATCCTAGCGGGAGAGACCCAGTACTTC; clone size: -; J gene: TRBJ2-5; V gene: TRBV7-9; D gene: TRBD2
CDR3 protein: CASTPQGRGANVLTF; CDR3 DNA: TGTGCCAGTACACCACAGGGCAGAGGGGCCAACGTCCTGACTTTC; clone size: -; J gene: TRBJ2-6; V gene: TRBV19; D gene: -
CDR3 protein: CATSLQGIRGAQGTTYSNQPQHF; CDR3 DNA: TGTGCCACCAGCCTTCAGGGTATACGGGGGGCCCAGGGGACCACCTATAGCAATCAGCCCCAGCATTTT; clone size: -; J gene: TRBJ1-5; V gene: TRBV15; D gene: -
CDR3 protein: CASSPGPISGANVLTF; CDR3 DNA: TGTGCCAGCAGTCCCGGTCCCATCTCTGGGGCCAACGTCCTGACTTTC; clone size: -; J gene: TRBJ2-6; V gene: TRBV28; D gene: -